The clone carrying this TCR beta chain appeared a few times. These data come from a study of OX40 agonist ivuxolimab in advanced cancers. CDR1 is SEHNR, CDR2 FQNEAQ, per germline (reference sequence). Trimming cost V 1 base and J 7 bases, with 7 bases left between them. The CDR3 totals 12 residues. Assay: immunoSEQ multiplex PCR; the TCRdb copy retains only in-frame clones and omits some. The repertoire consists of some 25,000 clones, with approximately 89% occurring once and the leading ten covering 9.5% to 10%. The chain has TRBV7-9 and TRBJ1-2; D is uncertain. Sequences were derived from CD4+ or CD8+ T cells sorted from blood, sampled in a trial of the OX40 agonist ivuxolimab. The receptor's source is an adult with an advanced solid tumor such as melanoma, head and neck, liver or kidney cancer. Here the CDR3 DNA reads TGTGCCAGCAGCTTAGATTCCATTGGCTACACCTTC. This gives the protein CASSLDSIGYTF.